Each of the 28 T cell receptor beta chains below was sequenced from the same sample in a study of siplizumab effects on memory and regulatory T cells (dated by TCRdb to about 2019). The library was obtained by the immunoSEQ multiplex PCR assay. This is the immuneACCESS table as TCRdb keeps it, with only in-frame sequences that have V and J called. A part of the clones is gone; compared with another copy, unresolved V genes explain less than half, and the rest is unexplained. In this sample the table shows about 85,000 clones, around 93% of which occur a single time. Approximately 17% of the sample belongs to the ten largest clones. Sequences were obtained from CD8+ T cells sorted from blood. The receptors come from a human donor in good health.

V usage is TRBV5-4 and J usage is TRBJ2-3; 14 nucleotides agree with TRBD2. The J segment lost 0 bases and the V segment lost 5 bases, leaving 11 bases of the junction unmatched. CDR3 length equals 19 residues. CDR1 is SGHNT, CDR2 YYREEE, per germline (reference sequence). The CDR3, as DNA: TGTGCCAGCAGTCAAGGACTAGCGGGAGGTCACCCAAGCACAGATACGCAGTATTTT. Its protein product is CASSQGLAGGHPSTDTQYF.

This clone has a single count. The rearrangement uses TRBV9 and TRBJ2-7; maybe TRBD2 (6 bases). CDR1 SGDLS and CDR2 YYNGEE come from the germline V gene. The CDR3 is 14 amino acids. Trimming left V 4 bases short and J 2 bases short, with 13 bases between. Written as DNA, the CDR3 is TGTGCCAGCAGCCTAGGGGACTCCCCCTACGAGCAGTACTTC. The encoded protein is CASSLGDSPYEQYF.

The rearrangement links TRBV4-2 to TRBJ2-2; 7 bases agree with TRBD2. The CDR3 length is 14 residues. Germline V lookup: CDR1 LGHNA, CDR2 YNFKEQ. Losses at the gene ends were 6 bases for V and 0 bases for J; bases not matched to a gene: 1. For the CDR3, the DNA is TGTGCCAGCAGTAGCGGGCCGAACACCGGGGAGCTGTTTTTT. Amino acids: CASSSGPNTGELFF.

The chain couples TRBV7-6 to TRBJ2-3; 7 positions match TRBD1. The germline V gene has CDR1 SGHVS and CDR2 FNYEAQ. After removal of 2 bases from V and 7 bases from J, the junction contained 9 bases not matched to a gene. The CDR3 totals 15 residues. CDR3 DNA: TGTGCCAGCAGCTTAAGTCTAACGGGACAGAATACGCAGTATTTT. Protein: CASSLSLTGQNTQYF. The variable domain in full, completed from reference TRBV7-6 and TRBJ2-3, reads GAGVSQSPRYKVTKRGQDVALRCDPISGHVSLYWYRQALGQGPEFLTYFNYEAQQDKSGLPNDRFSAERPEGSISTLTIQRTEQRDSAMYRCASSLSLTGQNTQYFGPGTRLTVL.

The CDR3 nucleotides are TGTGCCAGCAGCGTAAGTTTCGGGAGCTCCTACAATGAGCAGTTCTTC. Translated, it gives CASSVSFGSSYNEQFF. The J gene is TRBJ2-1, the V gene TRBV9, with D perhaps matching TRBD2 (6 bases). The CDR3 spans 16 residues. Trimming stripped 1 base from V and 0 bases from J, with 11 bases between. Germline loops: CDR1 SGDLS, CDR2 YYNGEE.

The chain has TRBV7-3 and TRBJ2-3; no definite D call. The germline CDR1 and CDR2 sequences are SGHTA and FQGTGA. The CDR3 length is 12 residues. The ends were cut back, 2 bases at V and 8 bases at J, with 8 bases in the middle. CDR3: CASSLGLSTQYF. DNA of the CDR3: TGTGCCAGCAGCTTAGGATTGAGTACGCAGTATTTT.

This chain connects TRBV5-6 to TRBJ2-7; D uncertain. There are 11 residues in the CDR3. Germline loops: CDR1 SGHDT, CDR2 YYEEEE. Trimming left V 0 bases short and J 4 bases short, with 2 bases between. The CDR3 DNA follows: TGTGCCAGCAGCTTGGCGTACGAGCAGTACTTC. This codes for CASSLAYEQYF.

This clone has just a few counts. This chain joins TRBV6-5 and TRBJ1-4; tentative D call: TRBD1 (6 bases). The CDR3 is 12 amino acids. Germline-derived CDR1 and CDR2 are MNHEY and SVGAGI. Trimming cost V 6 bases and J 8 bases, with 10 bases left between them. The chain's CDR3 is CASRTGEEKLFF. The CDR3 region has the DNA TGTGCCAGCAGGACAGGAGAAGAAAAACTGTTTTTT.

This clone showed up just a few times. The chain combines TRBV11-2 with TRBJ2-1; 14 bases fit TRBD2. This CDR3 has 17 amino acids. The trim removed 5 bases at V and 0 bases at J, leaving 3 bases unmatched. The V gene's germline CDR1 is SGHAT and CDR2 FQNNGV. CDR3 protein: CASSKGLAGVSYNEQFF. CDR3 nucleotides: TGTGCCAGCAGCAAGGGACTAGCGGGAGTCTCCTACAATGAGCAGTTCTTC. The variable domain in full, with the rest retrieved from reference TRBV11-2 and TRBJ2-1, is EAGVAQSPRYKIIEKRQSVAFWCNPISGHATLYWYQQILGQGPKLLIQFQNNGVVDDSQLPKDRFSAERLKGVDSTLKIQPAKLEDSAVYLCASSKGLAGVSYNEQFFGPGTRLTVL.

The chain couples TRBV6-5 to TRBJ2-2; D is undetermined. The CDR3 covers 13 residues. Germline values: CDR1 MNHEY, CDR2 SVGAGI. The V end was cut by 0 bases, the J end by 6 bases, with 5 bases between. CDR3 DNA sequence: TGTGCCAGCAGTTACTCCGCCCCCGGGGAGCTGTTTTTT. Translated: CASSYSAPGELFF.

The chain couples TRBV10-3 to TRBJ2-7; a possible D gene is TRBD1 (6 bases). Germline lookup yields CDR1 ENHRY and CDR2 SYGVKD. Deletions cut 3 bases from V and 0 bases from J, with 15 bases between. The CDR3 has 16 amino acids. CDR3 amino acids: CAISESGTLSSYEQYF. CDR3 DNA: TGTGCCATCAGTGAATCCGGGACACTGAGCTCCTACGAGCAGTACTTC.

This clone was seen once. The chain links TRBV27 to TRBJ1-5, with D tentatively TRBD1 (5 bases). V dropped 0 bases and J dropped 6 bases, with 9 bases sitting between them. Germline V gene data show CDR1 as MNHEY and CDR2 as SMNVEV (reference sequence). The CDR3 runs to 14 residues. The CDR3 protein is CASSLSGQGQPQHF. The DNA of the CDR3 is TGTGCCAGCAGTTTATCGGGCCAGGGTCAGCCCCAGCATTTT.

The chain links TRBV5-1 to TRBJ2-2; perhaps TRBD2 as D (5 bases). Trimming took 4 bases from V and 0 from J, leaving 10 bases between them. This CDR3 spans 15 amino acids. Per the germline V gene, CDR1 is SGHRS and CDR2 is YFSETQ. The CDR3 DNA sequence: TGCGCCAGCAGCCCAAGGACTGCGAACACCGGGGAGCTGTTTTTT. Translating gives CASSPRTANTGELFF.

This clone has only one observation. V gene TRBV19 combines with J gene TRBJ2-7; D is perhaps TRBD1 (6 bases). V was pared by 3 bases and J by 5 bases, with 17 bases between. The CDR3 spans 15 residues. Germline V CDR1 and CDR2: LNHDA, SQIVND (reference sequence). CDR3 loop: CASSISSGRQDEQYF. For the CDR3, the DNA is TGTGCCAGTAGTATCAGCTCAGGACGACAGGACGAGCAGTACTTC.

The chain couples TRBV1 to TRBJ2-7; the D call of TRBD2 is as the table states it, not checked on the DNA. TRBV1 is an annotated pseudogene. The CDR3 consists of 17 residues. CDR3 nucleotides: TGCACCAGCAGCCAAGCTCGAGAGGGCACTTTCTCCTACGAGCAGTACTTC. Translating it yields CTSSQAREGTFSYEQYF.

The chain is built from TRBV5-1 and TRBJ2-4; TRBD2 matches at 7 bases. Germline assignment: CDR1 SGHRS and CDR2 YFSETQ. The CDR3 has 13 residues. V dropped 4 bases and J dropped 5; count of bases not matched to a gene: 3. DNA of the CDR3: TGCGCCAGCAGCGCTGGGGGGGAAAACATTCAGTACTTC. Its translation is CASSAGGENIQYF.

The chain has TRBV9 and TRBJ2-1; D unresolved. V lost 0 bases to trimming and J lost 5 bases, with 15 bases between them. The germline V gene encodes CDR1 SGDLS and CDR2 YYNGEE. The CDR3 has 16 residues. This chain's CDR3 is CASSVDTTRHNNEQFF. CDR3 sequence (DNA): TGTGCCAGCAGCGTAGACACTACTCGGCATAACAATGAGCAGTTCTTC.

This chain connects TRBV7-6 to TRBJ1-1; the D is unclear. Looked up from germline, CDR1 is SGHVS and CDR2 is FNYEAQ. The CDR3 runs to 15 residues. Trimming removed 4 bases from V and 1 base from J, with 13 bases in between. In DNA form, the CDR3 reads TGTGCCAGCAGCTATGGTAACCTGGGGAACACTGAAGCTTTCTTT. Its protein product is CASSYGNLGNTEAFF.

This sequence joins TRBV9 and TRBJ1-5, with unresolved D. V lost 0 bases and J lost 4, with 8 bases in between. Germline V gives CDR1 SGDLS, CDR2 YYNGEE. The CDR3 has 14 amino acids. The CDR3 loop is CASSVGEGNQPQHF. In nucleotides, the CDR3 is TGTGCCAGCAGCGTAGGCGAGGGAAATCAGCCCCAGCATTTT.

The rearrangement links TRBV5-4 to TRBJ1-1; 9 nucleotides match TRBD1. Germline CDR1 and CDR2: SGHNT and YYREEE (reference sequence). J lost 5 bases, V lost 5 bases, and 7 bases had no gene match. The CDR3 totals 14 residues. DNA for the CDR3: TGTGCCAGCAGAAGGGGACAGGGTGCTACTGAAGCTTTCTTT. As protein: CASRRGQGATEAFF.

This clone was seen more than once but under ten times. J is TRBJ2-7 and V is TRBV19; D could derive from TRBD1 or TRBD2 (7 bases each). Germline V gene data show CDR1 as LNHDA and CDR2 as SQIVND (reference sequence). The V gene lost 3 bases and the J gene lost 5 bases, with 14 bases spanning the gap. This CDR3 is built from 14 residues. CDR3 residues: CASSMLQGGNEQYF. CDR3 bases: TGTGCCAGTAGTATGCTGCAGGGGGGGAACGAGCAGTACTTC.

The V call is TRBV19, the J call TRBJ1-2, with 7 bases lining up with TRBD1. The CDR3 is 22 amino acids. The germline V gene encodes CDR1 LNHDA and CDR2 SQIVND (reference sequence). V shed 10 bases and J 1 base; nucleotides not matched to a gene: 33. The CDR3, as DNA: TGTGCCACCTACGGACAGGAATCACCATTACTCGAGTTTCCTCTGATTAACTATGGCTACACCTTC. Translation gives CATYGQESPLLEFPLINYGYTF. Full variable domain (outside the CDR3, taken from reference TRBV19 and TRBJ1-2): DGGITQSPKYLFRKEGQNVTLSCEQNLNHDAMYWYRQDPGQGLRLIYYSQIVNDFQKGDIAEGYSVSREKKESFPLTVTSAQKNPTAFYLCATYGQESPLLEFPLINYGYTFGSGTRLTVV.

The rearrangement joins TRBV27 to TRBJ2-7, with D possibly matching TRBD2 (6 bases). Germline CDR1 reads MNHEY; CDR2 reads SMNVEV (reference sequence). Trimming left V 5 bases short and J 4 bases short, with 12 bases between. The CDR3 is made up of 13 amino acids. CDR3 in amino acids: CASSQKDYYEQYF. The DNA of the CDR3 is TGTGCCAGCAGTCAAAAGGACTATTACGAGCAGTACTTC.

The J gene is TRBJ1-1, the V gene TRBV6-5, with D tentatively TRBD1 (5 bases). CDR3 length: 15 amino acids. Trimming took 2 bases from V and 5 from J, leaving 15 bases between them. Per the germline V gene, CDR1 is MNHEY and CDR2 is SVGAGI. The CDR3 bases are TGTGCCAGCAGTTACCCCGCGGGGGTCGGGACTGAAGCTTTCTTT. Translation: CASSYPAGVGTEAFF.

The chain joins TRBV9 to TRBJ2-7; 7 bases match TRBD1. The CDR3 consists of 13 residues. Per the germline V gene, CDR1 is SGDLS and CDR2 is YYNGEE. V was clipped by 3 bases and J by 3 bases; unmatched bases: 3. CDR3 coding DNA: TGTGCCAGCAGCGCGGGACAGAACTACGAGCAGTACTTC. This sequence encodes CASSAGQNYEQYF.

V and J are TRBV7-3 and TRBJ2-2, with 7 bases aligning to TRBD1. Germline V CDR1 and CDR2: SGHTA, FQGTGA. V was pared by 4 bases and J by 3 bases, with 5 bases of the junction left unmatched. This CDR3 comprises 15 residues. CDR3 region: CASSYTGDYTGELFF. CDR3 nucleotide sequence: TGTGCCAGCAGCTATACAGGGGATTACACCGGGGAGCTGTTTTTT.

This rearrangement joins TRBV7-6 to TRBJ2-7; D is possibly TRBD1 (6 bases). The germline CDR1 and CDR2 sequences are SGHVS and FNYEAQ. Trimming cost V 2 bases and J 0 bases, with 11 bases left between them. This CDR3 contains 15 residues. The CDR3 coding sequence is TGTGCCAGCAGCTTATTTCAGGGGCACTCCTACGAGCAGTACTTC. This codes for CASSLFQGHSYEQYF.

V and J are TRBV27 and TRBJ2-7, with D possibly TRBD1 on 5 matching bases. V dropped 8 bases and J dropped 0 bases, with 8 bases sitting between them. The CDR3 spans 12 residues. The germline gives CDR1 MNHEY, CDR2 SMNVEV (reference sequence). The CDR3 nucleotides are TGTGCCAGCGGGGCTAGCTCCTACGAGCAGTACTTC. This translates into CASGASSYEQYF.